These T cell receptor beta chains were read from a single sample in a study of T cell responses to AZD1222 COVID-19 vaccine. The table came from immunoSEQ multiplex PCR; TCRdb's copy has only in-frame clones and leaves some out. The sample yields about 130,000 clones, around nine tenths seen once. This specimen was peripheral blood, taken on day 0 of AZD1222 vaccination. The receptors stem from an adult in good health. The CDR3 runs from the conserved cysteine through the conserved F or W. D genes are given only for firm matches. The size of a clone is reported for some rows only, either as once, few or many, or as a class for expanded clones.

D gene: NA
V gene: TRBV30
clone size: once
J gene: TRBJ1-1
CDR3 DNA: TGTGCCTGGAGGCCCGTGGGGGTAGAAGCTTTCTTT
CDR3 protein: CAWRPVGVEAFF

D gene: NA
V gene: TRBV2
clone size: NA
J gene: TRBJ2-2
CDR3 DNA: TGTGCCAGCAGTGCAGAGTTCGCGAACACCGGGGAGCTGTTTTTT
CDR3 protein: CASSAEFANTGELFF

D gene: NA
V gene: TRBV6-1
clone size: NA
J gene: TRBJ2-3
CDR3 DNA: TGTGCCAGCAGTGAAAGGTCCGGGGGTGCAGATACGCAGTATTTT
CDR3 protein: CASSERSGGADTQYF

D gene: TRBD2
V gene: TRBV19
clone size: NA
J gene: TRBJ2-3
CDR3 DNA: TGTGCCAGTACTCCACGGGGGGTCGCAGATACGCAGTATTTT
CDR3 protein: CASTPRGVADTQYF

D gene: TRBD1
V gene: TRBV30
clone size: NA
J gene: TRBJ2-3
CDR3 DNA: TGTGCCTGGTCTGGGGGGGACAGGGGGACAGATACGCAGTATTTT
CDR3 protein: CAWSGGDRGTDTQYF

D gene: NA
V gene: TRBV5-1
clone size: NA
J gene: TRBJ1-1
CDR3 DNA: TGCGCCAGCAGCCCCCATGTGGGCCGTGAAGCTTTCTTT
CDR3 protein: CASSPHVGREAFF

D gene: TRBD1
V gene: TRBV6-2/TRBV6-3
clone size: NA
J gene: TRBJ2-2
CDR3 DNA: TGTGCCAGCAGCCGGACAGGGAACACCGGGGAGCTGTTTTTT
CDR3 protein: CASSRTGNTGELFF

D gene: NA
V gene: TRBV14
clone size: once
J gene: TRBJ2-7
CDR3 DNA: TGTGCCAGCAGCCAAAGGGGCGGCTCCCCAGGGGAGCAGTACTTC
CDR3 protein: CASSQRGGSPGEQYF

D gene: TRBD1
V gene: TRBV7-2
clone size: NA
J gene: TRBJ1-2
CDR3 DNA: TGTGCCAGCAGCTTGGGTGGACAGGGGGTTATCTATGGCTACACCTTC
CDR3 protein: CASSLGGQGVIYGYTF

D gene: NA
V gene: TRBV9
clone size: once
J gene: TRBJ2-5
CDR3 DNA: TGTGCCAGCAGCGCCGGCGGTTGGGGGGAGACCCAGTACTTC
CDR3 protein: CASSAGGWGETQYF